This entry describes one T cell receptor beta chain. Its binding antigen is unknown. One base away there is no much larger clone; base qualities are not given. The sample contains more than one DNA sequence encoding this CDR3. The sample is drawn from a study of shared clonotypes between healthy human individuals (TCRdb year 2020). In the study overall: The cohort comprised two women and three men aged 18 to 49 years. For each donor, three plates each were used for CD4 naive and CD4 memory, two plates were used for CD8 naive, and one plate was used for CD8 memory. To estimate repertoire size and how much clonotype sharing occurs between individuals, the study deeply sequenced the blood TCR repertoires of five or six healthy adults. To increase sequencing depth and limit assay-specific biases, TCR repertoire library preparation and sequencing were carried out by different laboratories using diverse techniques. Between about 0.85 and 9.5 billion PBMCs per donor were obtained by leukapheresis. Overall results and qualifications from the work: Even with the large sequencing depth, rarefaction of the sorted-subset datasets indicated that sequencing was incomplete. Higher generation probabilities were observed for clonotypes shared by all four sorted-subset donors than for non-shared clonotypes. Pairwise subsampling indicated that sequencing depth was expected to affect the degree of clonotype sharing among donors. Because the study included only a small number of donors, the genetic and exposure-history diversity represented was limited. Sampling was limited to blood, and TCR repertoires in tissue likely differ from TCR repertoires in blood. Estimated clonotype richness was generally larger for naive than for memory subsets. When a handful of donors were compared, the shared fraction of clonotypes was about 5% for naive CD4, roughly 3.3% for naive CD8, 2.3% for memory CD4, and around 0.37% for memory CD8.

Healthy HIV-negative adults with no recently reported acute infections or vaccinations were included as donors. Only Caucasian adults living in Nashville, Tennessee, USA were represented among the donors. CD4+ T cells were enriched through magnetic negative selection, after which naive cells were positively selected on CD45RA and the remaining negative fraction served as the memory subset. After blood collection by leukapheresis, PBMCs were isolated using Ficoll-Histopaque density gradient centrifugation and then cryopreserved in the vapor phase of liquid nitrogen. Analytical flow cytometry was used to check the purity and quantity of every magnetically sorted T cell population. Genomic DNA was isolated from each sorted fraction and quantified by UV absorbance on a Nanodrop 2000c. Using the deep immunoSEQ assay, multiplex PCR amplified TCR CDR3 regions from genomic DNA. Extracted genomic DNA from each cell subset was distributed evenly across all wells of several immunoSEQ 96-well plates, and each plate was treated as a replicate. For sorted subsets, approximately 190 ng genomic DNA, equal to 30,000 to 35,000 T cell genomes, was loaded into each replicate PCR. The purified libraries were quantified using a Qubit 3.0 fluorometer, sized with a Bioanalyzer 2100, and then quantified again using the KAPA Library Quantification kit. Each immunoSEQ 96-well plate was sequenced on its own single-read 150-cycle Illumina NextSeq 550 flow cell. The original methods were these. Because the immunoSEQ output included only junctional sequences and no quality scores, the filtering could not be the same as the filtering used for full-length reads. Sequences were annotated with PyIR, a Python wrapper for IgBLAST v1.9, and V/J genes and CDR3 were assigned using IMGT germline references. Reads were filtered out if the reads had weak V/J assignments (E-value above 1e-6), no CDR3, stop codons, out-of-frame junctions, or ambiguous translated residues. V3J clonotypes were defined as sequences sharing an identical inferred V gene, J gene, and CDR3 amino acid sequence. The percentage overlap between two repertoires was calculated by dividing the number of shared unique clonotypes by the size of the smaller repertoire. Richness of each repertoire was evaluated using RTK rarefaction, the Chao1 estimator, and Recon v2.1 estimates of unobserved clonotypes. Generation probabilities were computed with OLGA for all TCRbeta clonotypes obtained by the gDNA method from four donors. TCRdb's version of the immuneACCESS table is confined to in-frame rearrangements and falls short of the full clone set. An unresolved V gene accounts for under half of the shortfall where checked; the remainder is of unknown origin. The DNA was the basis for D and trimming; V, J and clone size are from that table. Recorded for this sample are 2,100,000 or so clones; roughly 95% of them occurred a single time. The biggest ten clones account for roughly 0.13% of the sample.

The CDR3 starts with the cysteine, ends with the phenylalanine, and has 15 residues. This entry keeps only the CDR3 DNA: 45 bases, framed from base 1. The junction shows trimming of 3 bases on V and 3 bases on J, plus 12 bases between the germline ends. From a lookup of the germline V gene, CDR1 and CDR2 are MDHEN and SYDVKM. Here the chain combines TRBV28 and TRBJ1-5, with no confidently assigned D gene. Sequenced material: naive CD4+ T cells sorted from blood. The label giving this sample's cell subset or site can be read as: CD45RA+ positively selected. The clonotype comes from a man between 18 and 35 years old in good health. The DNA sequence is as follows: TGTGCCAGCAGTTTGAGCGGTGGAAACAATCAGCCCCAGCATTTT. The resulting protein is CASSLSGGNNQPQHF.